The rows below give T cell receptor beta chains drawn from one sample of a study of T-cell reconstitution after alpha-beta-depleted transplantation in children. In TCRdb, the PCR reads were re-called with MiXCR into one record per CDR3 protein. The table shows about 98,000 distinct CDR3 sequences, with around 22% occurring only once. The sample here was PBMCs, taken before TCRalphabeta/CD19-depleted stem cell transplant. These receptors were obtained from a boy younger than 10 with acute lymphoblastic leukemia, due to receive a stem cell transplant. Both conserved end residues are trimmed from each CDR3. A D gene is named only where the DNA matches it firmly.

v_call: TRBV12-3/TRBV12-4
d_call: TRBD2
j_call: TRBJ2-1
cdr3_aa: ASTRWREGIHEQF

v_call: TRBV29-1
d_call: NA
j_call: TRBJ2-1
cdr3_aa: SVEPGAGEQF

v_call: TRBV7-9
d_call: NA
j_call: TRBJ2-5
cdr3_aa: ASSRTQGSAATQY

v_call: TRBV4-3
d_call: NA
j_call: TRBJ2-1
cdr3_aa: ASSLRATRGNEQF

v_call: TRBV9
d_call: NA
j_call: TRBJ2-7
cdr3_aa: ASSVKVVGSSFRQY

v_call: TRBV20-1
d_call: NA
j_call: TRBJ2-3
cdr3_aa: SARDAGGESGRPDTQY

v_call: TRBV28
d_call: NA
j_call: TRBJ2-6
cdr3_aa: ASMEGMGGANVLT

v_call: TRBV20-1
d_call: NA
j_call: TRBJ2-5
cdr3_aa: SARVTFRDARETQY

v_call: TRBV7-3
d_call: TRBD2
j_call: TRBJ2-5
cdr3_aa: ASSLTSGAQETQY

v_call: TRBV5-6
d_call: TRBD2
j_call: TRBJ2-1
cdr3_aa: ASSLLGLGRHEQF

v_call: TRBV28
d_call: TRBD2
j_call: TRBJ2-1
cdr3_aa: ASSPRGSGRFNEQF

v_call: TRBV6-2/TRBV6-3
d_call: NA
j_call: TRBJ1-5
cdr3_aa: ASSHFGGGQPQH

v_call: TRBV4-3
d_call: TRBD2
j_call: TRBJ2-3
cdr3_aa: ASSQDLAGGLLTDTQY

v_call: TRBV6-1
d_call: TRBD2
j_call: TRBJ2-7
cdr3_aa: ASSPSRLAGLYEQY

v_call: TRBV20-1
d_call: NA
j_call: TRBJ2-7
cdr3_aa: SARDFDGEQY

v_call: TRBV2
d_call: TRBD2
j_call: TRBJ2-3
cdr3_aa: ASRESGGDTQY

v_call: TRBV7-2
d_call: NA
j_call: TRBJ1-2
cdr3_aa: ASSLAYEASAA

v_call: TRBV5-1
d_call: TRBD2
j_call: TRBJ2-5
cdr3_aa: ASSPGLVIETQY

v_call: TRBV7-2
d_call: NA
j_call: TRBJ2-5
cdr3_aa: ASSLNKGETQY

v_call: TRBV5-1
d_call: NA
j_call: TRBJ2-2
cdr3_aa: ASSSRGQRINTGELF

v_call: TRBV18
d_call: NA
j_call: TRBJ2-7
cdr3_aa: ASSAGGSYEQY

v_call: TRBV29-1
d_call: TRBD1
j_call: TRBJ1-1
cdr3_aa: SVDPLSNRGNTEAF

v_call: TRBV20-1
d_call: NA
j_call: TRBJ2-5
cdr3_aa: SAQTAFRETQY

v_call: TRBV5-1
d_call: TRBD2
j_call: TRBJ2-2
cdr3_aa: ASTPRGGDTGELF

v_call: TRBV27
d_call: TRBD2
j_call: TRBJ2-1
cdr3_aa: ASSSLSGRAYNEQF

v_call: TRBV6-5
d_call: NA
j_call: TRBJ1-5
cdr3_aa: ASSFSPPGANQPQH

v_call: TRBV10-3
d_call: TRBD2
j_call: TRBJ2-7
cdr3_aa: AISDRTSGNLEQY

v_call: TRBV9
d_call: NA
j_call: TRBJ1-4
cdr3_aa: ASSVEAVATNEKLF

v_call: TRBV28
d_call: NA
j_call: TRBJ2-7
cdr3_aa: ASSRELDYAYEQY

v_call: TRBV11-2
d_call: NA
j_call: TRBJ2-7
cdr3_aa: ASSLGLDGGASAISYEQY

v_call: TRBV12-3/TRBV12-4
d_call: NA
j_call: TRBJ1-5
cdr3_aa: ASRAGPGEGQPQH

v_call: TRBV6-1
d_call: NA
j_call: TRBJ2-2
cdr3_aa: ATRGGGGANTGELF

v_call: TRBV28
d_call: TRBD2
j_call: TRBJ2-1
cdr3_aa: ASSIPLRLAGAINEQF

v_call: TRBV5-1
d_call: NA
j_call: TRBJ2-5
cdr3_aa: ASSLRTFPPPKTQY

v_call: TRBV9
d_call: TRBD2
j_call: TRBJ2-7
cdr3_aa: ASSVYSGSAYEQY

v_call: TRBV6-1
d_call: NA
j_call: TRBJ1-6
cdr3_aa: ASSLSMAVLNSPLH

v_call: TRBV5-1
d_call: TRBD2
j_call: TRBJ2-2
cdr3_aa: ASSETSGSPGELF

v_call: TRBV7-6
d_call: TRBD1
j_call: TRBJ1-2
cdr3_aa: ASSPPGQGHGYT

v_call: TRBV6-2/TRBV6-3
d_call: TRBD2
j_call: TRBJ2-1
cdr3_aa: ASSENSGRALNEQF

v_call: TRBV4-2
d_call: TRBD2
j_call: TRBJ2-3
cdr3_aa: ASSQDPSGADTQY

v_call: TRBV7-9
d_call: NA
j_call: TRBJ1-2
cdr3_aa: ASSSTGVNNYGYT

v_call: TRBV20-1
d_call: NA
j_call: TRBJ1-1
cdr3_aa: SARDNGGGGTEAF

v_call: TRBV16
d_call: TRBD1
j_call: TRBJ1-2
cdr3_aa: ASSQSDRRNYGYT

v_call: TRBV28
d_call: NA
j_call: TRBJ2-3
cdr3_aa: ASSFMFDSDTDTQY

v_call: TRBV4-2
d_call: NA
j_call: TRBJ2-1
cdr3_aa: ASSQDSGGVDEQF

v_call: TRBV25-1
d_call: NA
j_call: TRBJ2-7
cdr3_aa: ASSAGPPRYEQY